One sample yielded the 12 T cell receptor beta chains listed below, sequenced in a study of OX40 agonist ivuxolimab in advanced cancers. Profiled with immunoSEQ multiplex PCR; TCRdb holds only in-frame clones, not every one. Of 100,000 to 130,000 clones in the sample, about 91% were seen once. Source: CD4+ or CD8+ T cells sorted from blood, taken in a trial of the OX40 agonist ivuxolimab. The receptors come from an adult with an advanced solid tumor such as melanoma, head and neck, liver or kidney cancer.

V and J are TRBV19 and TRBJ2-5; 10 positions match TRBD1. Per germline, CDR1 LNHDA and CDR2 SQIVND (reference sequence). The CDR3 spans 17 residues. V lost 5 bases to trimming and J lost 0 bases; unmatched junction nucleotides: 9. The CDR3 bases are TGTGCCAGTAGTGCCTGGAGGACAGGGGGGTACCAAGAGACCCAGTACTTC. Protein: CASSAWRTGGYQETQYF.

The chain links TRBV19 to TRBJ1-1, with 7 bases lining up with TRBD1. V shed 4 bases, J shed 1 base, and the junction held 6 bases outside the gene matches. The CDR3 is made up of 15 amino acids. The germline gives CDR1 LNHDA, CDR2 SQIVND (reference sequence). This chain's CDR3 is CASSNRGTANTEAFF. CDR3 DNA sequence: TGTGCCAGTAGTAACCGCGGGACAGCGAACACTGAAGCTTTCTTT.

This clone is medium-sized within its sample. The CDR3 here is CASSPAGGTEAFF. The CDR3, as DNA: TGCGCCAGCAGCCCGGCGGGTGGCACTGAAGCTTTCTTT. The chain carries TRBV4-1 and TRBJ1-1; no reliable D call. Per germline, CDR1 MGHRA and CDR2 YSYEKL. The CDR3 totals 13 residues. V was pared by 4 bases and J by 4 bases, with 10 bases between.

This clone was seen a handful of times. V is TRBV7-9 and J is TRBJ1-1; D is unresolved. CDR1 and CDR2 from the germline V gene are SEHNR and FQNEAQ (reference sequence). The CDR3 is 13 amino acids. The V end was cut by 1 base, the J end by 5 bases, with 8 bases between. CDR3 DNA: TGTGCCAGCAGCTTAGGGGAAGGGACTGAAGCTTTCTTT. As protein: CASSLGEGTEAFF.

In nucleotides, the CDR3 is TGTGCCAGCAGCTTAGGGGGGGTGACCCAGTACTTC. It codes for CASSLGGVTQYF. The J gene is TRBJ2-5, the V gene TRBV7-8; weak D call: TRBD2 (6 bases). Deletions cut 1 base from V and 7 bases from J, with 7 bases between. Germline CDR1 is SGHVS and CDR2 is FQNEAQ. The CDR3 has 12 residues.

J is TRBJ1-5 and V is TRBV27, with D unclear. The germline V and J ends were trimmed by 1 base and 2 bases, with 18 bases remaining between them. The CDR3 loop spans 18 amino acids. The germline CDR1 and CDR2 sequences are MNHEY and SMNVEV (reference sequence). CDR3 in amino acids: CASSLFGPKAGGNQPQHF. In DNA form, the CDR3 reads TGTGCCAGCAGTTTATTCGGACCGAAGGCGGGTGGCAATCAGCCCCAGCATTTT.

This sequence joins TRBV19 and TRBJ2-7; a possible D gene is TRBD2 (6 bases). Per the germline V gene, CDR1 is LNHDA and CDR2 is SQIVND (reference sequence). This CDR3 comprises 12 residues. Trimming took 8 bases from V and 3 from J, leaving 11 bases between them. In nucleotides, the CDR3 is TGTGCCAGTTTCGAGGAGGGCTACGAGCAGTACTTC. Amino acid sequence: CASFEEGYEQYF.

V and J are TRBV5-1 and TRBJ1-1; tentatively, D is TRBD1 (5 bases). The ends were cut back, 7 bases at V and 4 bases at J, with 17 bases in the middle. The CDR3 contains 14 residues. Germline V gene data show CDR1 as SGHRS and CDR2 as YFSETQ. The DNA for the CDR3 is TGCGCCAGCGGAACCAATCCCGGGGGCACTGAAGCTTTCTTT. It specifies CASGTNPGGTEAFF.

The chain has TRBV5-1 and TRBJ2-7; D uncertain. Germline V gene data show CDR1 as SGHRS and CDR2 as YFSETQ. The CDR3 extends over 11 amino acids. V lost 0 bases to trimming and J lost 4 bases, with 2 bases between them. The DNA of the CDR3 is TGCGCCAGCAGCTTGGAGTACGAGCAGTACTTC. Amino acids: CASSLEYEQYF.

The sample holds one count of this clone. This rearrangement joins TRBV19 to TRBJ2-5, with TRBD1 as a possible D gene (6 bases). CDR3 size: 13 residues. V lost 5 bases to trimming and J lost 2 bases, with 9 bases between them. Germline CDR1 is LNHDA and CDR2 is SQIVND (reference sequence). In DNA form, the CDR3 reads TGTGCCAGTAGTTGGGGGCGTCAAGAGACCCAGTACTTC. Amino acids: CASSWGRQETQYF.

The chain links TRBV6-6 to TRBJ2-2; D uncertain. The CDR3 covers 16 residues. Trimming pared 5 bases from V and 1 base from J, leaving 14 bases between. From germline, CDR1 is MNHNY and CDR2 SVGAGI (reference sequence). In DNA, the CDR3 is TGTGCCAGCAGTAGCCTGACTGCAGGGAACACCGGGGAGCTGTTTTTT. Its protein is CASSSLTAGNTGELFF.

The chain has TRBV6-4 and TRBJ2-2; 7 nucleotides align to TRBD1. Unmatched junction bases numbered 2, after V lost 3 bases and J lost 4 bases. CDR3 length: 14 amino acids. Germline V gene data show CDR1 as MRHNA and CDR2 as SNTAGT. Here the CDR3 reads CASSEAGGTGELFF. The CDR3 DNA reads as TGTGCCAGCAGTGAGGCAGGGGGCACCGGGGAGCTGTTTTTT.